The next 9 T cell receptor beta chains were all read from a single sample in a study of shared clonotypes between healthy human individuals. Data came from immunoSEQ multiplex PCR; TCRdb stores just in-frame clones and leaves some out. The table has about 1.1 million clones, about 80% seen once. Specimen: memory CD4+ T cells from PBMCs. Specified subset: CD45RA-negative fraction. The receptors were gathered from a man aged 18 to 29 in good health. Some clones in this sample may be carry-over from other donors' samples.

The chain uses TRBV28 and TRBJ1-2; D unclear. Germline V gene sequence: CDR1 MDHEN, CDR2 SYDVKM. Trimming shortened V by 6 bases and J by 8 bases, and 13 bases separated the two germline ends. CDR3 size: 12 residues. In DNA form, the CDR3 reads TGTGCCAGCAGGCGACCCGGAGGCGGCTACACCTTC. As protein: CASRRPGGGYTF.

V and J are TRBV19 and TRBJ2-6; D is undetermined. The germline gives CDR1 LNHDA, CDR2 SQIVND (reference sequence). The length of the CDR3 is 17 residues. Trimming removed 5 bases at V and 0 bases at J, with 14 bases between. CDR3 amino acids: CASSPVAGSSGANVLTF. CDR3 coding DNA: TGTGCCAGTAGTCCCGTAGCCGGAAGCTCTGGGGCCAACGTCCTGACTTTC.

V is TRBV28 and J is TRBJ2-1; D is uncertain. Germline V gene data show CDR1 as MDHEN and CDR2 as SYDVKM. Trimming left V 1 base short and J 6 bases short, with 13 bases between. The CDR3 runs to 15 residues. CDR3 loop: CASSLLRGETNEQFF. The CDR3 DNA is TGTGCCAGCAGTTTATTACGCGGAGAAACCAATGAGCAGTTCTTC.

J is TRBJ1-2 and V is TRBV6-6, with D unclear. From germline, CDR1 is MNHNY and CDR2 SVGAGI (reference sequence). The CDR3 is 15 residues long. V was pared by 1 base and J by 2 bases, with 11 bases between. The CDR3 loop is CASSYFSIPNYGYTF. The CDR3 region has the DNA TGTGCCAGCAGTTACTTCTCCATTCCGAACTATGGCTACACCTTC.

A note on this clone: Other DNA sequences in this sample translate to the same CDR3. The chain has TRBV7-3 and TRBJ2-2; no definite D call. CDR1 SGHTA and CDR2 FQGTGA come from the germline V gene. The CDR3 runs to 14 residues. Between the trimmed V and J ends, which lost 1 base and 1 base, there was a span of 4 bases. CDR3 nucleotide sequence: TGTGCCAGCAGCTTAAGACGGAACACCGGGGAGCTGTTTTTT. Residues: CASSLRRNTGELFF.

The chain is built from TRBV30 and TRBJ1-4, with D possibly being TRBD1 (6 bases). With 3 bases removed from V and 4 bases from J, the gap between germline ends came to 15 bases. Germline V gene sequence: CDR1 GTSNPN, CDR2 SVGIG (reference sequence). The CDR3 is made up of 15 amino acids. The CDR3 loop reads CAWRWTGAYNEKLFF. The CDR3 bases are TGTGCCTGGAGATGGACGGGGGCCTATAATGAAAAACTGTTTTTT.

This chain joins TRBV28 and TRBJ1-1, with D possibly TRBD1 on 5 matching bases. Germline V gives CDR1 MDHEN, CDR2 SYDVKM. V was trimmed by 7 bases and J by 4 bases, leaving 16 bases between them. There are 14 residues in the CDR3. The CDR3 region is CASTPTGDSTEAFF. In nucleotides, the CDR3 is TGTGCCAGCACGCCTACGGGGGATAGCACTGAAGCTTTCTTT.

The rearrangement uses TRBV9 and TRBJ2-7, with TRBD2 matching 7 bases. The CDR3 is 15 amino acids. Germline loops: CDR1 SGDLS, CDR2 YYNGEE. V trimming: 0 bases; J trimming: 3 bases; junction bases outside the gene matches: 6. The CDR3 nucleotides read TGTGCCAGCAGCGTAGCTGCTAGCGGATACTACGAGCAGTACTTC. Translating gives CASSVAASGYYEQYF.

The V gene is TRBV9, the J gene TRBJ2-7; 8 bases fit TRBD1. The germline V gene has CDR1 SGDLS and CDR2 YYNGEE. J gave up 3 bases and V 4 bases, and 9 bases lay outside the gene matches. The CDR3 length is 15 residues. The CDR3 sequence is CASSPRTGPFYEQYF. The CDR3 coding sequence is TGTGCCAGCAGCCCAAGGACAGGGCCCTTCTACGAGCAGTACTTC.